The clone carrying this TCR beta chain was counted only a few times. CDR1 and CDR2 (germline): DFQATT, SNEGSKA (reference sequence). There are 20 residues in the CDR3. The V segment lost 5 bases and the J segment 0 bases; nucleotides outside the gene matches: 19. The sample is drawn from a study of CD8+CD57+ T cells in acquired aplastic anemia. Genomic DNA acted as the template from which TCR beta VDJ combination and CDR3 sequence profiling were carried out. TCRdb re-called the reads with MiXCR, one entry per CDR3 protein. The sample contains roughly 260,000 distinct CDR3 sequences, around 46% of which appear only once. It was patients with CD8+CD57+ cell expansion by flow cytometry who were chosen for sequencing.

V usage is TRBV20-1 and J usage is TRBJ1-5; 10 bases fit TRBD1. The sequencing input was sorted CD4+, CD8+, or CD8+CD57+ T cells (not recorded which) from PBMCs. The TCR was taken from a human donor with aplastic anemia. As DNA, the CDR3 is TGCAGTGCTGCTATAACCCGGGACAGGGGCCCCCCACCTAGCAATCAGCCCCAGCATTTT. Translating it yields CSAAITRDRGPPPSNQPQHF.